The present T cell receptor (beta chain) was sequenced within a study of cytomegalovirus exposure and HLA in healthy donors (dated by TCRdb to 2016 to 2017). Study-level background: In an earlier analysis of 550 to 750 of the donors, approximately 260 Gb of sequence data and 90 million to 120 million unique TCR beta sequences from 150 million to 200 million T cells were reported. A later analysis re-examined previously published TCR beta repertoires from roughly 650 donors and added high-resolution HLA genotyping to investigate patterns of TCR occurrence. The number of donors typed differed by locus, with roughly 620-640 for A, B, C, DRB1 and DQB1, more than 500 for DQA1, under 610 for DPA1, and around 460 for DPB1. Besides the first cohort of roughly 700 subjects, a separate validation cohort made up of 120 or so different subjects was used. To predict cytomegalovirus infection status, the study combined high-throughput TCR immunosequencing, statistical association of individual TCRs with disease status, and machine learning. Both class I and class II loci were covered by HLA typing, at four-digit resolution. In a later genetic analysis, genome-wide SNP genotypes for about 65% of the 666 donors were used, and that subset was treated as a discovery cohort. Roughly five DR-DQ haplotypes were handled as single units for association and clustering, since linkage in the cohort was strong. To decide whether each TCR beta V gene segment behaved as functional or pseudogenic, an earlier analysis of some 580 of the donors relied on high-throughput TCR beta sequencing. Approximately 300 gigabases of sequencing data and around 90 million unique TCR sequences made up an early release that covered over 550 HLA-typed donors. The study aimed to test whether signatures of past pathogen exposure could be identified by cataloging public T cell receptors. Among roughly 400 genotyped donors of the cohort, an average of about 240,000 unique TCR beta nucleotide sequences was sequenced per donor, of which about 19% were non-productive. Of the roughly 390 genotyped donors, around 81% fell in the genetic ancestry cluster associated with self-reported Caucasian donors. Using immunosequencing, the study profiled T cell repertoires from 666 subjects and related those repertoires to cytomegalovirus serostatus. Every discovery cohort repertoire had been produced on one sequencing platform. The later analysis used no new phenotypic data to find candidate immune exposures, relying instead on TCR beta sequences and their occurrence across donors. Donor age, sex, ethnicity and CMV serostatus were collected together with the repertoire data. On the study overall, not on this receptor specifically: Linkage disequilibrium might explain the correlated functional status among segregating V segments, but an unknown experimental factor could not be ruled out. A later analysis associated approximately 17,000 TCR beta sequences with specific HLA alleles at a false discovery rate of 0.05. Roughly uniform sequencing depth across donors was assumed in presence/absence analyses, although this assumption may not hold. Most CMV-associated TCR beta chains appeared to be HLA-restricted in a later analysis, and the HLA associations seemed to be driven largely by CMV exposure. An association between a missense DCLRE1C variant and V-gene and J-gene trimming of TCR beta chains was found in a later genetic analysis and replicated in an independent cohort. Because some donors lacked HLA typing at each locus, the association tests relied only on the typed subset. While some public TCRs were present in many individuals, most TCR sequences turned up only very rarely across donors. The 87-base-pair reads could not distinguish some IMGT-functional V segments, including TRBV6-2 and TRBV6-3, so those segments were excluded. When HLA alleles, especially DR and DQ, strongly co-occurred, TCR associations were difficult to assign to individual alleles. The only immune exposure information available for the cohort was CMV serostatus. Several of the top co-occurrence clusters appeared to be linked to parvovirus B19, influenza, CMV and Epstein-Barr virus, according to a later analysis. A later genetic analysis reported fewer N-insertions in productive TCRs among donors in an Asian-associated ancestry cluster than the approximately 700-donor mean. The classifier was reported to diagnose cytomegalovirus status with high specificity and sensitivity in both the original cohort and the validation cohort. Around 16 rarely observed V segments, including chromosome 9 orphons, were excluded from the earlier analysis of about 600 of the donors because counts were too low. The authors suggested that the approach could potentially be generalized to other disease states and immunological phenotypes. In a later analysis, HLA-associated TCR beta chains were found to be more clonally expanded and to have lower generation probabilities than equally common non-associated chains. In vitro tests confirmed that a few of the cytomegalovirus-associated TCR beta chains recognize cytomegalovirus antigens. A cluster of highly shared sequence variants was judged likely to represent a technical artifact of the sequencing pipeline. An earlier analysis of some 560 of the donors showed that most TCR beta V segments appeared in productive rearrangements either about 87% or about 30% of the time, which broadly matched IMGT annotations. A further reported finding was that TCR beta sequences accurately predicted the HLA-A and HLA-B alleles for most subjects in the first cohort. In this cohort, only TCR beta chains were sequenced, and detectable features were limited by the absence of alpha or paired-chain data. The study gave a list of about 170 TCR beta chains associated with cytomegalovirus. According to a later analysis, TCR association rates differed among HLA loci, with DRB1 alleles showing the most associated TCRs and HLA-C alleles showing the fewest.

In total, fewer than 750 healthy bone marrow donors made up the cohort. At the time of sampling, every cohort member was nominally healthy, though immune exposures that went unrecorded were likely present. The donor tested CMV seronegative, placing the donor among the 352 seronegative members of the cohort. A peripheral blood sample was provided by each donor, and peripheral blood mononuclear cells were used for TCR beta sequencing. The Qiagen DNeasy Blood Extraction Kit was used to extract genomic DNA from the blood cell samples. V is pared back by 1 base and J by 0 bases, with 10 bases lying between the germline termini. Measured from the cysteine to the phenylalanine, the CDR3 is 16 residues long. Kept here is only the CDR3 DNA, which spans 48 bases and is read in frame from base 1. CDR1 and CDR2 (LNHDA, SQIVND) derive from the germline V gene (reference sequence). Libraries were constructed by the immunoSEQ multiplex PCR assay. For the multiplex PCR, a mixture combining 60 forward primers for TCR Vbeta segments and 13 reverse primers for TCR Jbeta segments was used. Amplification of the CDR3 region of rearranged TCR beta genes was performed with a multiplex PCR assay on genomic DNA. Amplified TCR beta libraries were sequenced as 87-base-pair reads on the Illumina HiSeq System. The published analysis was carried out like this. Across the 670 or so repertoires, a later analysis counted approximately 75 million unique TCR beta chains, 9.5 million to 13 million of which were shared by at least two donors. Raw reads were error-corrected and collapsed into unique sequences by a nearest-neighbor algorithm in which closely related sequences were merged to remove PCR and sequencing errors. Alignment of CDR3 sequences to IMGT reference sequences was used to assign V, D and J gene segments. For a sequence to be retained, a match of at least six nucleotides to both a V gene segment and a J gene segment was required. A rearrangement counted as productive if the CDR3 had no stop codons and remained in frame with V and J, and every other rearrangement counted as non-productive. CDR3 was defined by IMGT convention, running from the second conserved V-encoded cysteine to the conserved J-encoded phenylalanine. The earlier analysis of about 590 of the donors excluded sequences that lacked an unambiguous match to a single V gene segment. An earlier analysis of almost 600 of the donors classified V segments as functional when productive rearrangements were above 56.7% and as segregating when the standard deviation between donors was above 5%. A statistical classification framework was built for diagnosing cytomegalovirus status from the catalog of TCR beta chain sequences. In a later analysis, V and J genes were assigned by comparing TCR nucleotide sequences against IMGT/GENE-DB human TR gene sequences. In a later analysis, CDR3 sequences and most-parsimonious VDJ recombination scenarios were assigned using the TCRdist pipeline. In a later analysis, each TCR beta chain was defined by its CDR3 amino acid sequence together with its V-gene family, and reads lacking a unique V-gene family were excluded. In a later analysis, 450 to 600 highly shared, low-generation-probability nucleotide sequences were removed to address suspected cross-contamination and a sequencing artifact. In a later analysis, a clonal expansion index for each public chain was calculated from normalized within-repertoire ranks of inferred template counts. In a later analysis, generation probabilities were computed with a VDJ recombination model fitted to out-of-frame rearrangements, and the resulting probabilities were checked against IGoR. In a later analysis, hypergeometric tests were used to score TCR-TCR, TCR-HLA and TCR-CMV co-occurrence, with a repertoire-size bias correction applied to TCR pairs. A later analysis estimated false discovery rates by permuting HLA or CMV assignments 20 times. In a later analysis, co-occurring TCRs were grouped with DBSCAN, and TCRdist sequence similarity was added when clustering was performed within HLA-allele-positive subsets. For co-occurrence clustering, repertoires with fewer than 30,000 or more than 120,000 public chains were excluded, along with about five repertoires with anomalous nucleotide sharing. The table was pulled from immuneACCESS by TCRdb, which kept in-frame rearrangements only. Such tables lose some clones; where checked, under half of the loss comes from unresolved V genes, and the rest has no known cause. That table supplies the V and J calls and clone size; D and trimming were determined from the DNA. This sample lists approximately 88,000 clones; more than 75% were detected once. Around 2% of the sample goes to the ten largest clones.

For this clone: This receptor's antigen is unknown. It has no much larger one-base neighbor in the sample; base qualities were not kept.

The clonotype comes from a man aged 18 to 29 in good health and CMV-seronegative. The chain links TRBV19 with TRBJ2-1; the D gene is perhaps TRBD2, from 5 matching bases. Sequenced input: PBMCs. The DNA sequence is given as TGTGCCAGTAGTATAGCTAGCCTGAGCTCCTACAATGAGCAGTTCTTC. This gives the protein CASSIASLSSYNEQFF. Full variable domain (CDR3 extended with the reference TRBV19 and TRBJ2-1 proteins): DGGITQSPKYLFRKEGQNVTLSCEQNLNHDAMYWYRQDPGQGLRLIYYSQIVNDFQKGDIAEGYSVSREKKESFPLTVTSAQKNPTAFYLCASSIASLSSYNEQFFGPGTRLTVL.